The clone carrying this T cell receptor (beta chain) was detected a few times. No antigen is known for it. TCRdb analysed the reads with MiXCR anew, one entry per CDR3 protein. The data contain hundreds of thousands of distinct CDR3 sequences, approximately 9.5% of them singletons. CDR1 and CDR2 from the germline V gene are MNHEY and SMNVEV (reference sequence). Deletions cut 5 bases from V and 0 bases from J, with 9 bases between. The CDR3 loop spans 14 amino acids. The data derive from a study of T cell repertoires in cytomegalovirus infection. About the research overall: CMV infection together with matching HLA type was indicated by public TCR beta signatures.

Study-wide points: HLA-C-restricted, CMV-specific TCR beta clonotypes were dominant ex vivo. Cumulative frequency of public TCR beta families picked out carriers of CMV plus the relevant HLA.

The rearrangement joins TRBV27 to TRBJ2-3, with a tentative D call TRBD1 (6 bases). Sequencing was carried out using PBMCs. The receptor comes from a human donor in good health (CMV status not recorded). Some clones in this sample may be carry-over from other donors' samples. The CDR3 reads CASSRDISTDTQYF. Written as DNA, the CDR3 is TGTGCCAGCAGTCGGGACATCAGCACAGATACGCAGTATTTT.